These T cell receptor beta chains were read from a single sample in a study of blood T cells in healthy people across ages. TCRdb reanalysed the 5' RACE reads using MiXCR and keeps one entry per CDR3 protein. The repertoire holds some 1 million distinct CDR3 sequences, with 40% to 50% as singletons. The sample taken for sequencing was blood. The receptor source for this set is a woman aged 55-70 years in good health. Each CDR3 is given with its conserved first and last residue. The D gene is left open where the match is weak. The listing skips clone size in some rows; elsewhere it reads once, few, many or a size class.

>NA|TRBJ2-1|TRBV9|11|NA
CASSTRTEQFF
TGTGCCAGCAGCACCCGGACTGAGCAGTTCTTC
>NA|TRBJ2-3|TRBV27|15|TRBD1
CASSFRGQGTDTQYF
TGTGCCAGCAGTTTCAGGGGACAGGGTACAGATACGCAGTATTTT
>NA|TRBJ2-7|TRBV29-1|14|TRBD1
CSVGGTGRPYEQYF
TGCAGCGTTGGAGGGACAGGGAGACCCTACGAGCAGTACTTC
>few|TRBJ2-7|TRBV5-1|16|NA
CASSLAVGGHSYEQYF
TGCGCCAGCAGCTTGGCCGTAGGCGGGCACTCCTACGAGCAGTACTTC
>NA|TRBJ2-5|TRBV21-1|15|NA
CARTMRRTYQETQYF
TGTGCCAGGACGATGCGCAGGACATACCAAGAGACCCAGTACTTC
>NA|TRBJ2-7|TRBV5-1|13|TRBD2
CTVGLAGVYEQYF
TGCACCGTAGGACTAGCGGGAGTCTACGAGCAGTACTTC
>few|TRBJ2-7|TRBV20-1|13|TRBD1
CSAITGQGYEQYF
TGCAGTGCTATTACGGGACAGGGCTACGAGCAGTACTTC
>few|TRBJ2-1|TRBV13|18|NA
CASSRYGTARALYNEQFF
TGTGCCAGCAGCCGATACGGCACGGCGCGGGCCCTATACAATGAGCAGTTCTTC
>NA|TRBJ2-7|TRBV3-1|14|NA
CASSPRRGGREQYF
TGTGCCAGCAGCCCACGGCGGGGTGGCCGTGAGCAGTACTTC
>NA|TRBJ2-5|TRBV5-1|14|NA
CASSMGNPQETQYF
TGCGCCAGCAGTATGGGAAATCCCCAAGAGACCCAGTACTTC
>NA|TRBJ1-2|TRBV3-1|14|TRBD1
CASSQPTGGYGYTF
TGTGCCAGCAGCCAACCCACAGGGGGCTATGGCTACACCTTC
>NA|TRBJ2-3|TRBV6-5|12|NA
CASTGAPDTQYF
TGTGCCAGCACCGGGGCGCCGGATACGCAGTATTTT
>NA|TRBJ2-3|TRBV6-6|12|NA
CASSASRDTQYF
TGTGCCAGCAGTGCGTCCAGAGATACGCAGTATTTT
>NA|TRBJ1-1|TRBV20-1|13|TRBD1
CSAARRGGTEAFF
TGCAGTGCTGCCCGCAGGGGGGGCACTGAAGCTTTCTTT
>NA|TRBJ2-7|TRBV29-1|13|NA
CSVEAGQVGEQYF
TGCAGCGTTGAGGCAGGGCAGGTCGGCGAGCAGTACTTC
>NA|TRBJ2-7|TRBV20-1|15|TRBD2
CSARRRGRSSYEQYF
TGCAGTGCTAGAAGGCGCGGGAGGAGCTCCTACGAGCAGTACTTC
>NA|TRBJ2-7|TRBV6-5|15|NA
CASSYSGTVTYEQYF
TGTGCCAGCAGTTACTCCGGGACGGTTACCTACGAGCAGTACTTC
>few|TRBJ1-4|TRBV25-1|16|NA
CASSDRVGRGNEKLFF
TGTGCCAGCAGTGACAGGGTTGGAAGGGGTAATGAAAAACTGTTTTTT
>NA|TRBJ2-5|TRBV3-1|17|TRBD2
CASSQDGTSGKEETQYF
TGTGCCAGCAGCCAAGACGGGACTAGCGGGAAGGAAGAGACCCAGTACTTC
>few|TRBJ2-3|TRBV29-1|14|NA
CSVEAGLKADTQYF
TGCAGCGTTGAGGCGGGACTTAAGGCAGATACGCAGTATTTT
>NA|TRBJ2-7|TRBV7-6|16|TRBD2
CASSLQTSGSYNEQYF
TGTGCCAGCAGCCTCCAGACTAGCGGCTCCTACAATGAGCAGTACTTC
>NA|TRBJ2-7|TRBV28|14|NA
CASSPSGQPYEQYF
TGTGCCAGCAGTCCGTCGGGACAACCATACGAGCAGTACTTC
>few|TRBJ2-1|TRBV6-5|16|TRBD2
CASSYSWTSGSYEQFF
TGTGCCAGCAGTTACTCGTGGACTAGCGGGAGCTATGAGCAGTTCTTC
>NA|TRBJ1-6|TRBV7-8|14|NA
CASSPAGIVGPLHF
TGTGCCAGCAGCCCCGCGGGGATCGTGGGCCCCCTCCACTTT
>few|TRBJ1-4|TRBV4-2|15|TRBD1
CASSQEEGAGEKLFF
TGTGCCAGCAGCCAAGAGGAGGGGGCTGGTGAAAAACTGTTTTTT
>few|TRBJ1-1|TRBV20-1|12|NA
CSALRPSWEAFF
TGCAGTGCTCTCCGGCCCTCGTGGGAAGCTTTCTTT
>many|TRBJ2-5|TRBV5-5|14|NA
CASSLAGMLETQYF
TGTGCCAGCAGCTTGGCCGGGATGTTGGAGACCCAGTACTTC
>NA|TRBJ2-2|TRBV4-1|18|TRBD1
CASSQDQTGGLMAGELFF
TGCGCCAGCAGCCAAGATCAGACAGGGGGTCTAATGGCCGGGGAGCTGTTTTTT
>NA|TRBJ2-5|TRBV12-3/TRBV12-4|14|NA
CASSPPLTGSTQYF
TGTGCCAGCAGTCCACCGTTAACAGGGTCGACCCAGTACTTC
>few|TRBJ2-7|TRBV12-3/TRBV12-4|14|TRBD2
CASSATSGGYEQYF
TGTGCCAGCAGTGCGACTAGCGGGGGCTACGAGCAGTACTTC
>NA|TRBJ2-5|TRBV20-1|14|NA
CSAKGARVQETQYF
TGCAGTGCTAAAGGTGCCCGGGTTCAAGAGACCCAGTACTTC
>NA|TRBJ2-3|TRBV5-1|16|TRBD1
CASSFLTGASTDTQYF
TGCGCCAGCAGCTTCCTTACAGGGGCCAGCACAGATACGCAGTATTTT
>NA|TRBJ2-7|TRBV11-3|15|TRBD1
CASSWWGQSSYEQYF
TGTGCCAGCAGCTGGTGGGGACAGAGCTCCTACGAGCAGTACTTC
>NA|TRBJ2-7|TRBV7-2|15|TRBD1
CASSPMTGSLYEQYF
TGTGCCAGCAGCCCAATGACAGGGTCCCTCTACGAGCAGTACTTC
>NA|TRBJ2-2|TRBV4-1|15|NA
CASSQDSGSTGELFF
TGCGCCAGCAGCCAAGATTCAGGTTCGACCGGGGAGCTGTTTTTT
>NA|TRBJ2-1|TRBV24-1|14|TRBD2
CATSGTSFDNEQFF
TGTGCCACCAGTGGGACTAGCTTCGACAATGAGCAGTTCTTC
>NA|TRBJ2-6|TRBV5-6|18|TRBD2
CASIHTGLSGTGANVLTF
TGTGCCAGCATCCATACTGGTTTAAGCGGGACTGGGGCCAACGTCCTGACTTTC
>few|TRBJ2-1|TRBV27|14|TRBD2
CASSLGTSGDEQFF
TGTGCCAGCAGTCTCGGGACTAGCGGGGATGAGCAGTTCTTC
>NA|TRBJ2-5|TRBV20-1|14|NA
CSARIGSGAETQYF
TGCAGTGCTAGAATAGGGTCGGGGGCCGAGACCCAGTACTTC
>NA|TRBJ1-2|TRBV2|15|TRBD1
CASSEAAGTDYGYTF
TGTGCCAGCAGTGAAGCGGCCGGGACAGACTATGGCTACACCTTC
>few|TRBJ2-7|TRBV27|14|NA
CASSWNSVGDEQYF
TGTGCCAGCAGTTGGAACAGCGTAGGCGACGAGCAGTACTTC
>few|TRBJ2-1|TRBV25-1|11|NA
CASWALYEQFF
TGTGCCAGCTGGGCACTGTATGAGCAGTTCTTC
>NA|TRBJ1-6|TRBV7-9|14|TRBD1
CASSSDRENSPLHF
TGTGCCAGCAGCTCGGACAGGGAGAATTCACCCCTCCACTTT
>NA|TRBJ2-1|TRBV12-3/TRBV12-4|14|TRBD2
CASSVGLAGGEQFF
TGTGCCAGCAGCGTGGGACTAGCGGGAGGTGAGCAGTTCTTC
>few|TRBJ2-7|TRBV12-3/TRBV12-4|15|TRBD1
CASSLGTDNNDEQYF
TGTGCCAGCAGTTTGGGGACAGACAACAACGACGAGCAGTACTTC
>NA|TRBJ2-2|TRBV27|16|NA
CASSPYRIANTGELFF
TGTGCCAGCAGTCCCTACAGGATTGCGAACACCGGGGAGCTGTTTTTT
>few|TRBJ2-3|TRBV2|11|NA
CASSEAPLQYF
TGTGCCAGCAGTGAAGCGCCCCTCCAGTATTTT
>many|TRBJ1-1|TRBV7-9|14|NA
CASSLMDSNTEAFF
TGTGCCAGCAGCTTAATGGACAGTAACACTGAAGCTTTCTTT
>NA|TRBJ1-1|TRBV4-2|17|TRBD1
CASSQGFRGLDRELPFF
TGTGCCAGCAGCCAAGGCTTCAGGGGCCTAGACAGGGAGTTGCCTTTCTTT
>NA|TRBJ2-1|TRBV6-1|14|NA
CASSLEHQYNEQFF
TGTGCCAGCAGTCTCGAACACCAATACAATGAGCAGTTCTTC
>NA|TRBJ2-5|TRBV10-3|13|NA
CAISAPLEETQYF
TGTGCCATCAGTGCCCCGTTAGAAGAGACCCAGTACTTC
>once|TRBJ2-3|TRBV10-3|14|TRBD2
CAISPLAGGDTQYF
TGTGCCATCAGCCCACTAGCGGGCGGTGATACGCAGTATTTT
>NA|TRBJ2-1|TRBV2|16|TRBD1
CASRGRGDRGFDEQFF
TGTGCCAGCAGGGGGCGTGGGGACAGGGGTTTCGATGAGCAGTTCTTC
>NA|TRBJ2-1|TRBV5-1|13|NA
CASSLVEGNEQFF
TGCGCCAGCAGCTTGGTGGAGGGGAATGAGCAGTTCTTC
>many|TRBJ2-3|TRBV20-1|11|TRBD2
CSASTSNTQYF
TGCAGTGCTTCGACTAGCAATACGCAGTATTTT
>NA|TRBJ1-4|TRBV20-1|17|TRBD1
CSARPNPQGVLNEKLFF
TGCAGTGCTAGACCTAATCCACAGGGGGTCCTTAATGAAAAACTGTTTTTT
>NA|TRBJ2-5|TRBV28|13|NA
CASTPGYFNEQYF
TGTGCCAGCACCCCAGGGTATTTCAATGAGCAGTACTTC